Sequencing of this T cell receptor beta chain was carried out in a study of OX40 agonist ivuxolimab in advanced cancers. Overall study findings and caveats: Expanded peripheral T cell antigen specificity was not determined. Also present in some nonresponders was a low level of normalized T-cell clonal expansion.

V trimming: 1 base; J trimming: 4 bases; junction bases outside the gene matches: 9. The CDR3 is 16 residues long. The germline V gene has CDR1 LNHNV and CDR2 YYDKDF (reference sequence). Some clones are missing from TCRdb's copy, which holds only in-frame ones; the method was immunoSEQ multiplex PCR. The sample has 120,000 or so clones, roughly 93% seen once. Details on this clone: Its antigen is unidentified.

The sample here was CD4+ or CD8+ T cells sorted from blood, taken in a trial of the OX40 agonist ivuxolimab. The clonotype originates from an adult with an advanced solid tumor such as melanoma, head and neck, liver or kidney cancer. V is TRBV15 and J is TRBJ1-2; 7 bases fit TRBD1. The CDR3, as DNA: TGTGCCACCAGCAGAGGAGGACAGGAAGCTGTCTATGGCTACACCTTC. Translated, it gives CATSRGGQEAVYGYTF.